Below, one T cell receptor beta chain is given with its context. The CDR3 spans 19 residues. TCRdb's copy holds only in-frame clones and misses some; the assay was immunoSEQ multiplex PCR. The sample lists roughly 640,000 clones, about 96% occurring once. The data were taken from a study of shared clonotypes between healthy human individuals. The V call is TRBV21-1, the J call TRBJ2-7; TRBD2, as called in the table, went unchecked against the DNA. TRBV21-1 counts as a pseudogene. This TCR derives from a woman aged 25 to 39 in good health. Input material: naive CD4+ T cells sorted from blood. Subset: CD45RA+ positively selected. The CDR3 here is CASSKGVCGRPYLLRGQYF. CDR3 in DNA: TGTGCCAGCAGCAAAGGAGTTTGCGGGAGGCCATATCTCCTACGAGGGCAGTACTTC.